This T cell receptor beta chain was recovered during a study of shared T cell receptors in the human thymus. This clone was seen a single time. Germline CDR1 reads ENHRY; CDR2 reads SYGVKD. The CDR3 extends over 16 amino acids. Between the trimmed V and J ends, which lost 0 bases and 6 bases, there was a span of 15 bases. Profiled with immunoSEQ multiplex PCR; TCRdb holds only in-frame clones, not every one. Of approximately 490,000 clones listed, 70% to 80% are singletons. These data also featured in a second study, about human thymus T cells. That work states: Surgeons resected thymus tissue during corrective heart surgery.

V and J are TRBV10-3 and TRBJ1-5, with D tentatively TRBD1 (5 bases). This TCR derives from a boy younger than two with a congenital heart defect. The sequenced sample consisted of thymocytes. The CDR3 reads CAISESWQGVTQPQHF. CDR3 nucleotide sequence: TGTGCCATCAGTGAGTCTTGGCAGGGTGTCACTCAGCCCCAGCATTTT.